Only a few counts were recorded for the clone carrying this TCR beta chain. Sample-barcoded 5' priming and a J-beta primer mix drove a second PCR of roughly 6 to 12 cycles. Each CDR3 protein is one row after TCRdb ran MiXCR on the 5' RACE reads. Of over a million distinct CDR3 sequences listed, approximately 42% were seen once; the top ten hold roughly 7.7%. The data are from a study of blood T cells in healthy people across ages. The germline V gene has CDR1 LGHNA and CDR2 YNFKEQ. V was pared by 4 bases and J by 4 bases, with 17 bases between. The CDR3 is 16 residues long. V and J are TRBV4-2 and TRBJ2-1; a weak D match, TRBD2 (5 bases). Material for sequencing was blood. This clonotype originated in a woman aged 18-29 years in good health. The CDR3 DNA follows: TGTGCCAGCAGCCGAAACGTGATAGCGACTTACAATGAGCAGTTCTTC. Translation: CASSRNVIATYNEQFF.